Below, 32 T cell receptor beta chains from the same sample are listed, as sequenced in a study of blood T cells in healthy people across ages. Sample-barcoded 5' priming and a J-beta primer mix drove a second PCR of 7 to 11 cycles. MiXCR was run by TCRdb on the 5' RACE reads, yielding one entry per CDR3 protein. The sample lists some 1.6 million distinct CDR3 sequences, about 35% occurring once. The specimen was blood. The receptor source for this set is a woman between 25 and 40 years old in good health.

This clonotype was observed many times. The chain links TRBV29-1 to TRBJ2-7, with 14 bases lining up with TRBD2. This CDR3 contains 17 residues. Germline V gene data show CDR1 as SQVTM and CDR2 as ANQGSEA. The V and J ends lost 6 bases and 2 bases, in that order; junction bases with no gene match: 12. Here the CDR3 DNA reads TGCAGCGTCTACGGGACTAGCGGGAGTGTTTGGGCCTACGAGCAGTACTTC. The encoded protein is CSVYGTSGSVWAYEQYF.

Regarding this clonotype: At one end the junction does not follow the germline gene, possibly because of a read error. The rearrangement links TRBV7-9 to TRBJ1-6; D is possibly TRBD1 (5 bases). The CDR3 extends over 15 amino acids. Germline CDR1 SEHNR, CDR2 FQNEAQ (reference sequence). The CDR3 protein is CASSLEGADNSPPHF. For the CDR3, the DNA is TGTGCCAGCAGCTTAGAAGGGGCAGATAATTCACCCCCCCACTTT. The full variable domain, with the rest looked up from reference TRBV7-9 and TRBJ1-6, is DTGVSQNPRHKITKRGQNVTFRCDPISEHNRLYWYRQTLGQGPEFLTYFQNEAQLEKSRLLSDRFSAERPKGSFSTLEIQRTEQGDSAMYLCASSLEGADNSPPHFGNGTRLTVT.

The chain employs TRBV6-6 and TRBJ2-1, with D maybe TRBD1 (6 bases). The CDR3 runs 16 residues. Germline CDR1 is MNHNY and CDR2 is SVGAGI (reference sequence). V lost 3 bases and J lost 7, with 19 bases in between. The CDR3, as DNA: TGTGCCAGCAGTTATCACTCTAGGGGGATTCAAAATGAGCAGTTCTTC. This encodes CASSYHSRGIQNEQFF.

The count of this clonotype is one. The rearrangement links TRBV14 to TRBJ2-7, with a tentative D call TRBD2 (5 bases). The CDR3 is 16 amino acids. V was shortened by 0 bases and J by 2 bases, with 14 bases between the two germline ends. Germline-derived CDR1 and CDR2 are SGHDN and FVKESK. The CDR3 is CASSQDGSRLPYEQYF. The DNA for the CDR3 is TGTGCCAGCAGCCAAGATGGGAGCCGGCTACCCTACGAGCAGTACTTC.

This clonotype occurred a few times. The chain carries TRBV11-2 and TRBJ2-4; D is unclear. The CDR3 covers 15 residues. Germline loops: CDR1 SGHAT, CDR2 FQNNGV. Trimming stripped 4 bases from V and 0 bases from J, with 10 bases between. DNA of the CDR3: TGTGCCAGCAGCTCCCCCGGTCTAGCCAAAAACATTCAGTACTTC. Its translation: CASSSPGLAKNIQYF.

The sample holds a few counts of this clonotype. CDR3 sequence (DNA): TGTGCCAGCAGTTACGGACAGGGACGGACCCAGCATTTT. Encoded protein: CASSYGQGRTQHF. The V gene is TRBV6-2 or TRBV6-3, the J gene TRBJ1-5, with 8 bases lining up with TRBD1. CDR3 size: 13 residues. Looked up from germline, CDR1 is MNHEY and CDR2 is SVGEGT. Trimming removed 2 bases from V and 11 bases from J; junction bases left unmatched: 5.

The chain links TRBV10-3 to TRBJ1-1, with a tentative D call TRBD1 (5 bases). The CDR3 is 16 residues long. Germline V gives CDR1 ENHRY, CDR2 SYGVKD. The ends were cut back, 0 bases at V and 0 bases at J, with 11 bases in the middle. The CDR3 DNA sequence: TGTGCCATCAGTGAGTCTAAGGGGTCCATGAACACTGAAGCTTTCTTT. This sequence encodes CAISESKGSMNTEAFF.

This clonotype came up a few times. V gene TRBV27 combines with J gene TRBJ2-1, with 7 positions matching TRBD2. V was clipped by 5 bases and J by 15 bases; unmatched bases: 7. Germline CDR1 reads MNHEY; CDR2 reads SMNVEV (reference sequence). The CDR3 covers 11 residues. As DNA, the CDR3 is TGTGCCAGCAGTCACACTAGCGCGGTGTTCTTC. Encoded protein: CASSHTSAVFF.

The chain uses TRBV5-1 and TRBJ2-1; TRBD2 agrees at 7 bases. From germline, CDR1 is SGHRS and CDR2 YFSETQ. Trimming took 0 bases from V and 4 from J; bases not matched to a gene: 16. This CDR3 is 19 amino acids long. CDR3 DNA: TGCGCCAGCAGCTTGGGAGCGGGGATGCAACCCGTCATATACAATGAGCAGTTCTTC. Encoded protein: CASSLGAGMQPVIYNEQFF.

The J gene is TRBJ2-1, the V gene TRBV29-1; the match to TRBD2 covers 7 bases. The CDR3 runs 13 residues. Per the germline V gene, CDR1 is SQVTM and CDR2 is ANQGSEA. Unmatched junction bases numbered 3, after V lost 4 bases and J lost 3 bases. The CDR3 region is CSVVGTNYNEQFF. Written as DNA, the CDR3 is TGCAGCGTTGTAGGGACTAACTACAATGAGCAGTTCTTC.

This clonotype was detected a few times. The V call is TRBV28, the J call TRBJ2-4; D possibly corresponds to TRBD1 (5 bases). V lost 10 bases and J 9 bases, leaving 13 bases between the germline ends. The CDR3 has 11 amino acids. Per germline, CDR1 MDHEN and CDR2 SYDVKM. CDR3 sequence: CATQTAGIQYF. In nucleotides, the CDR3 is TGTGCCACGCAGACAGCCGGCATTCAGTACTTC. Together with reference TRBV28 and TRBJ2-4, the CDR3 gives the full variable domain: DVKVTQSSRYLVKRTGEKVFLECVQDMDHENMFWYRQDPGLGLRLIYFSYDVKMKEKGDIPEGYSVSREKKERFSLILESASTNQTSMYLCATQTAGIQYFGAGTRLSVL.

This clonotype was counted at least ten times. V is TRBV29-1 and J is TRBJ1-2, with TRBD1 identical over 11 bases. This CDR3 contains 14 residues. Germline-derived CDR1 and CDR2 are SQVTM and ANQGSEA. V shed 2 bases, J shed 7 bases, and the junction held 6 bases outside the gene matches. CDR3 coding DNA: TGCAGCGTTGAAATGCGGACAGGGGGCCTTGGCTACACCTTC. It is translated as CSVEMRTGGLGYTF.

This clonotype was found a few times. V gene TRBV10-3 combines with J gene TRBJ2-5; D tentatively fits TRBD1 or TRBD2 (6 bases each). Trimming took 0 bases from V and 5 from J, leaving 16 bases between them. Germline loops: CDR1 ENHRY, CDR2 SYGVKD. The CDR3 loop spans 16 amino acids. The CDR3 bases are TGTGCCATCAGTGAGTCCCTCGGGGGCGCCGTGGAGACCCAGTACTTC. Translation gives CAISESLGGAVETQYF.

The chain carries TRBV19 and TRBJ2-7, with D hard to call. V dropped 5 bases and J dropped 5 bases, with 16 bases sitting between them. Germline loops: CDR1 LNHDA, CDR2 SQIVND (reference sequence). The CDR3 sequence is 14 residues long. Here the CDR3 reads CASSQTSQLDEQYF. For the CDR3, the DNA is TGTGCCAGTAGTCAGACGAGCCAACTTGACGAGCAGTACTTC.

This clonotype was recorded many times. This rearrangement joins TRBV28 to TRBJ2-7; possible D gene TRBD2, 6 bases. The CDR3 is 14 amino acids. Looked up from germline, CDR1 is MDHEN and CDR2 is SYDVKM. V lost 3 bases to trimming and J lost 3 bases, with 12 bases between them. The CDR3 sequence is CASSFEGDFYEQYF. The CDR3, as DNA: TGTGCCAGCAGTTTCGAAGGGGACTTCTACGAGCAGTACTTC.

This clonotype was found a few times. The rearrangement links TRBV6-1 to TRBJ2-3, with D unresolved. CDR1 is MNHNS and CDR2 is SASEGT in the germline V gene. The CDR3 covers 14 residues. Trimming cost V 2 bases and J 11 bases, with 17 bases left between them. In DNA form, the CDR3 reads TGTGCCAGCAGTGAACCGACTTCTCTGGAGTTGCAGTATTTT. Translated: CASSEPTSLELQYF.

This clonotype was observed a few times. The V call is TRBV4-2, the J call TRBJ1-1; D gene uncertain. Germline values: CDR1 LGHNA, CDR2 YNFKEQ. The CDR3 is 14 amino acids. The V and J ends lost 1 base and 3 bases respectively, with 9 bases between them. DNA for the CDR3: TGTGCCAGCAGCCAAGGGCAGACACACACTGAAGCTTTCTTT. Protein sequence: CASSQGQTHTEAFF.

This chain joins TRBV7-2 and TRBJ1-4; D ambiguous. In germline, CDR1 is SGHTA, CDR2 FQGNSA. The V gene lost 3 bases and the J gene lost 4 bases, with 3 bases spanning the gap. The CDR3 spans 12 residues. The chain's CDR3 is CASSFFNEKLFF. CDR3 DNA: TGTGCCAGCAGCTTCTTTAATGAAAAACTGTTTTTT.

The chain employs TRBV29-1 and TRBJ2-3, with 8 bases lining up with TRBD1. The CDR3 covers 15 residues. Germline V lookup: CDR1 SQVTM, CDR2 ANQGSEA. With 4 bases clipped from V and 2 bases from J, the junction kept 8 bases outside the gene matches. The CDR3 loop is CSVARQGKVTDTQYF. In DNA form, the CDR3 reads TGCAGCGTTGCAAGACAGGGGAAGGTCACAGATACGCAGTATTTT.

The rearrangement joins TRBV4-2 to TRBJ2-3; 9 bases fit TRBD2. V shed 4 bases and J 0 bases; nucleotides not matched to a gene: 8. The CDR3 loop spans 17 amino acids. Germline values: CDR1 LGHNA, CDR2 YNFKEQ. The CDR3 loop is CASSPGSGGPSTDTQYF. CDR3 nucleotide sequence: TGTGCCAGCAGCCCAGGGAGCGGGGGGCCTAGCACAGATACGCAGTATTTT.

This clonotype was seen a few times. This chain connects TRBV28 to TRBJ2-3; D may be TRBD1 or TRBD2 (5 bases each). This CDR3 is built from 15 residues. V was cut by 3 bases and J by 5 bases, with 15 bases left in between. The V gene's germline CDR1 is MDHEN and CDR2 SYDVKM. The CDR3, as DNA: TGTGCCAGCAGTTTTGTGAGGGGATCGGGAGATACGCAGTATTTT. The encoded protein is CASSFVRGSGDTQYF.

The rearrangement uses TRBV13 and TRBJ2-2, with a tentative D call TRBD1 (6 bases). Germline CDR1 reads PRHDT; CDR2 reads FYEKMQ (reference sequence). V was clipped by 5 bases and J by 6 bases, with 25 bases between them. The length of the CDR3 is 18 residues. The CDR3 nucleotides are TGTGCCAGCAGCCCCAAGGCTAGGGGGACCCCTCGGTCCGGGGAGCTGTTTTTT. The encoded protein is CASSPKARGTPRSGELFF.

V gene TRBV27 combines with J gene TRBJ2-2; D unresolved. This CDR3 comprises 13 residues. Germline V lookup: CDR1 MNHEY, CDR2 SMNVEV (reference sequence). V lost 6 bases and J lost 4, with 9 bases in between. CDR3 protein: CASSTHFTGELFF. CDR3 DNA sequence: TGTGCCAGCAGCACCCACTTCACCGGGGAGCTGTTTTTT.

This chain uses TRBV7-2 with TRBJ2-3; 7 nucleotides match TRBD1. Germline CDR1 is SGHTA and CDR2 is FQGNSA. The CDR3 contains 16 residues. With V trimmed by 4 bases and J by 0 bases, 7 bases remained unmatched. The CDR3 DNA reads TGTGCCAGCAGCTCAGACAGGGCACCTAGCACAGATACGCAGTATTTT. It translates to CASSSDRAPSTDTQYF.

The J gene is TRBJ2-4, the V gene TRBV4-1; 11 positions agree with TRBD2. The CDR3 has 15 residues. Trimming took 2 bases from V and 6 from J; bases not matched to a gene: 3. Germline loops: CDR1 MGHRA, CDR2 YSYEKL. The CDR3 reads CASSQSLAGGNIQYF. Written as DNA, the CDR3 is TGCGCCAGCAGCCAAAGTCTAGCGGGGGGAAACATTCAGTACTTC.

This chain joins TRBV20-1 and TRBJ1-5; D is unclear. V lost 0 bases and J 0 bases, leaving 12 bases between the germline ends. This CDR3 is 16 amino acids long. Looked up from germline, CDR1 is DFQATT and CDR2 is SNEGSKA (reference sequence). CDR3 residues: CSARDNGRYSNQPQHF. CDR3 coding DNA: TGCAGTGCTAGAGATAATGGGCGGTATAGCAATCAGCCCCAGCATTTT.

The CDR3 reads CSIGQGYEQYF. CDR3 nucleotides: TGCAGCATAGGACAGGGCTACGAGCAGTACTTC. This chain uses TRBV20-1 with TRBJ2-7; 8 positions agree with TRBD1. The CDR3 loop spans 11 amino acids. Germline V gene data show CDR1 as DFQATT and CDR2 as SNEGSKA (reference sequence).

This clonotype came up a few times. The chain's CDR3 is CASSSDARGTEAFF. The CDR3 nucleotides are TGCGCCAGCAGCTCGGACGCAAGGGGGACTGAAGCTTTCTTT. The genes are TRBV5-1 and TRBJ1-1; perhaps TRBD1 as D (6 bases). From germline, CDR1 is SGHRS and CDR2 YFSETQ. The CDR3 spans 14 residues. V dropped 3 bases and J dropped 5 bases, with 14 bases sitting between them.

The rearrangement joins TRBV30 to TRBJ2-3, with D maybe TRBD1 (6 bases). The CDR3 spans 15 residues. Germline V gene lookup returns CDR1 GTSNPN and CDR2 SVGIG (reference sequence). V gave up 3 bases and J gave up 6 bases, with 19 bases separating them. In DNA form, the CDR3 reads TGTGCCTGGAGGAGATCTGCTCGAGGGGGTGATACGCAGTATTTT. Its translation: CAWRRSARGGDTQYF.

The chain uses TRBV5-1 and TRBJ2-1, with 8 bases identical to TRBD2. The V and J ends lost 0 bases and 10 bases, in that order; junction bases with no gene match: 9. Germline CDR1 SGHRS, CDR2 YFSETQ. The CDR3 is 15 amino acids. The CDR3 nucleotides read TGCGCCAGCAGCTTGGCAGCGGGGGCGGGGGAAGAGCAGTTCTTC. Amino acid sequence: CASSLAAGAGEEQFF.

Turning to this clonotype: The junction and the germline gene differ at one end; a read error may be behind it. The rearrangement uses TRBV29-1 and TRBJ1-5; no clear D. Germline V gene data show CDR1 as SQVTM and CDR2 as ANQGSEA. This CDR3 has 13 amino acids. CDR3 nucleotide sequence: TGCAGCGCCGCGGACGGCTCCAATCAGCTCCAGCATTTT. This gives the protein CSAADGSNQLQHF.

In its sample, this clonotype was seen a few times. As DNA, the CDR3 is TGCAGCGTTCCAGGGAATCTCAGCCCTTCTGGGGCCAACGTCCTGACTTTC. Translating gives CSVPGNLSPSGANVLTF. The chain carries TRBV29-1 and TRBJ2-6, with a tentative D call TRBD1 (5 bases). Trimming took off 5 bases at V and 1 base at J, with 18 bases between the two ends. Germline V gene data show CDR1 as SQVTM and CDR2 as ANQGSEA. This CDR3 is built from 17 residues.